This TCR beta chain stems from a study of blood T cells in healthy people across ages. The study's findings and limits: Strong correlation existed between TCR beta diversity and naive T cell percentage.

With a J-beta primer mix and a sample-barcoded 5' primer, a second PCR ran about 6 to 11 cycles. TCRdb used MiXCR to reprocess the 5' RACE reads, holding one entry per CDR3 protein. Among approximately 780,000 distinct CDR3 sequences listed, roughly 24% were seen once. Worth noting for this clonotype: Its antigen is unidentified.

V lost 3 bases and J lost 7, with 7 bases in between. The CDR3 is 12 amino acids. This sample also appeared in a second study, on T cells of mothers and their children.

The receptor was isolated from a boy aged 5 to 17 in good health. The chain recombines TRBV12-3 or TRBV12-4 with TRBJ1-5; D is undetermined. Sequenced material: blood. The CDR3 spells CASSLPPQPQHF. Here the CDR3 DNA reads TGTGCCAGCAGTTTGCCCCCCCAGCCCCAGCATTTT.